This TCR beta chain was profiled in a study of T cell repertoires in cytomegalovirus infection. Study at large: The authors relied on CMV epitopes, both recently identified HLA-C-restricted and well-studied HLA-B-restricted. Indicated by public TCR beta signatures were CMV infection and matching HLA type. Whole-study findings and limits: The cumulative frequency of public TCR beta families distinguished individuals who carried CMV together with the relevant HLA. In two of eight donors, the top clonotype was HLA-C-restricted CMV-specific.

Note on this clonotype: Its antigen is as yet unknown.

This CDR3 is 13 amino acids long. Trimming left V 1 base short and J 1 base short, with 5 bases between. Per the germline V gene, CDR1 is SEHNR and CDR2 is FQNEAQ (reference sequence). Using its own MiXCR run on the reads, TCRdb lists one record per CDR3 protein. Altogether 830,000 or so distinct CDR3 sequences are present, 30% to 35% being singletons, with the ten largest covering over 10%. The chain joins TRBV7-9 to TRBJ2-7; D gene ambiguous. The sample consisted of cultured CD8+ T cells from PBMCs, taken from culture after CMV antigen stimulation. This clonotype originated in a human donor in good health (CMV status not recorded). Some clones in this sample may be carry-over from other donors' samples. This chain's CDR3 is CASSLVNSYEQYF. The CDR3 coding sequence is TGTGCCAGCAGCTTAGTCAATTCCTACGAGCAGTACTTC. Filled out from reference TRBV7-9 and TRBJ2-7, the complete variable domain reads DTGVSQNPRHKITKRGQNVTFRCDPISEHNRLYWYRQTLGQGPEFLTYFQNEAQLEKSRLLSDRFSAERPKGSFSTLEIQRTEQGDSAMYLCASSLVNSYEQYFGPGTRLTVT.